The 28 T cell receptor beta chains given below trace back to one sample, sequenced in a study of T cell repertoires in cytomegalovirus infection. In TCRdb, the reads were re-called with MiXCR into one record per CDR3 protein. The sample contains over 100,000 distinct CDR3 sequences, roughly 9.1% of which appear only once. These TCRs are of unknown antigen specificity. Sequencing was done on a sample of PBMCs, sequenced either directly or after in vitro stimulation (not recorded which). These receptors were collected from a human donor in good health (CMV status not recorded). Some clones in this sample may be carry-over from other donors' samples.

The rearrangement links TRBV5-4 to TRBJ2-1; 8 nucleotides match TRBD2. CDR1 is SGHNT and CDR2 is YYREEE in the germline V gene (reference sequence). The CDR3 totals 15 residues. The junction had 7 bases not matched to a gene; V was cut back by 4 bases and J by 4 bases. CDR3 nucleotides: TGTGCCAGCAGCCCTGAACTAGCGGATTACAATGAGCAGTTCTTC. Translating it yields CASSPELADYNEQFF.

Worth noting for this clonotype: A much bigger clone sits one base away, suggesting this may be a read error. The chain is built from TRBV28 and TRBJ2-7, with 7 bases identical to TRBD2. This CDR3 is built from 14 residues. The germline V gene has CDR1 MDHEN and CDR2 SYDVKM. J lost 4 bases, V lost 7 bases, and 10 bases had no gene match. The CDR3 is CASTRTRGRYEQYF. In DNA form, the CDR3 reads TGTGCCAGCACCCGGACTAGAGGGAGGTACGAGCAGTACTTC.

This clonotype came up many times. The J gene is TRBJ1-6, the V gene TRBV7-2, with D perhaps TRBD1 (6 bases). Trimming pared 4 bases from V and 9 bases from J, leaving 13 bases between. The CDR3 sequence is 14 residues long. Germline V gene lookup returns CDR1 SGHTA and CDR2 FQGNSA. The CDR3, as DNA: TGTGCCAGCAGCTCCACAGGGTTCTCTTCACCCCTCCACTTT. It translates to CASSSTGFSSPLHF.

This chain uses TRBV19 with TRBJ1-3; no reliable D call. V was cut by 7 bases and J by 0 bases, with 10 bases left in between. The CDR3 is 14 amino acids. Germline values: CDR1 LNHDA, CDR2 SQIVND (reference sequence). The CDR3 loop is CASTSQSSGNTIYF. The DNA for the CDR3 is TGTGCCAGTACCTCCCAATCCTCTGGAAACACCATATATTTT.

This clonotype showed up many times. The rearrangement links TRBV7-2 to TRBJ1-1; 7 nucleotides align to TRBD1. The CDR3 extends over 13 amino acids. Germline values: CDR1 SGHTA, CDR2 FQGNSA. Trimming removed 5 bases from V and 5 bases from J; junction bases left unmatched: 5. CDR3: CASSTTGRTEAFF. The CDR3 DNA reads as TGTGCCAGCAGCACGACAGGGAGGACTGAAGCTTTCTTT.

This clonotype was detected many times. The rearrangement joins TRBV7-8 to TRBJ2-1; 16 bases are shared with TRBD2. Germline V gene lookup returns CDR1 SGHVS and CDR2 FQNEAQ. V was pared by 5 bases and J by 9 bases, with 4 bases of the junction left unmatched. This CDR3 has 15 residues. The DNA of the CDR3 is TGTGCCAGCAGCCCCGGGACTAGCGGGAGGGGTGAGCAGTTCTTC. Its translation is CASSPGTSGRGEQFF.

This clonotype was picked up many times. The genes are TRBV6-5 and TRBJ1-1; 7 bases map to TRBD1. This CDR3 contains 14 residues. Per germline, CDR1 MNHEY and CDR2 SVGAGI. The J segment lost 2 bases and the V segment lost 7 bases, leaving 7 bases of the junction unmatched. The CDR3 DNA is TGTGCCAGCAACTTTGACAGGGCCAACACTGAAGCTTTCTTT. Translation gives CASNFDRANTEAFF.

This clonotype has a handful of counts. The rearrangement links TRBV6-6 to TRBJ2-7; 7 bases line up with TRBD2. The V and J ends lost 0 bases and 12 bases, in that order; junction bases with no gene match: 5. Germline CDR1 reads MNHNY; CDR2 reads SVGAGI (reference sequence). The CDR3 has 12 amino acids. The CDR3 DNA sequence: TGTGCCAGCAGTTACTCGGAGGGGAGGGGGTACTTC. This gives the protein CASSYSEGRGYF.

This chain links TRBV6-4 with TRBJ2-5; maybe TRBD2 (6 bases). Germline CDR1 and CDR2: MRHNA and SNTAGT. With 5 bases removed from V and 7 bases from J, the gap between germline ends came to 14 bases. This CDR3 has 13 amino acids. The CDR3 loop reads CASSRDSEGTQYF. CDR3 DNA sequence: TGTGCCAGCAGTAGGGACTCCGAGGGGACCCAGTACTTC.

The table lists this clonotype with many counts. J is TRBJ2-7 and V is TRBV2; a possible D gene is TRBD2 (5 bases). CDR3 length equals 13 residues. Germline V gives CDR1 SNHLY, CDR2 FYNNEI. V was shortened by 7 bases and J by 5 bases, with 15 bases between the two germline ends. CDR3 amino acids: CASNLGLANEQYF. CDR3 sequence (DNA): TGTGCCAGCAACCTTGGGCTAGCTAACGAGCAGTACTTC.

This clonotype was observed at least ten times. The chain couples TRBV2 to TRBJ1-5; TRBD1 matches at 7 bases. Germline-derived CDR1 and CDR2 are SNHLY and FYNNEI. CDR3 size: 16 residues. Trimming removed 7 bases from V and 7 bases from J; junction bases left unmatched: 16. The CDR3 DNA reads TGTGCCAGCACTCCCCAGGTGACAGGGCGAAACCAGCCCCAGCATTTT. This gives the protein CASTPQVTGRNQPQHF.

The chain is built from TRBV7-3 and TRBJ2-2, with a tentative D call TRBD1 (5 bases). V was clipped by 1 base and J by 2 bases, with 8 bases between them. This CDR3 spans 15 amino acids. Per germline, CDR1 SGHTA and CDR2 FQGTGA. CDR3: CASSLSRVNTGELFF. The CDR3 bases are TGTGCCAGCAGCTTAAGCAGGGTTAACACCGGGGAGCTGTTTTTT.

In this sample, this clonotype turned up many times. The V and J genes are TRBV7-2 and TRBJ1-5, with a tentative D call TRBD1 (6 bases). The CDR3 totals 15 residues. Germline values: CDR1 SGHTA, CDR2 FQGNSA. The ends were cut back, 1 base at V and 5 bases at J, with 12 bases in the middle. The CDR3 nucleotides read TGTGCCAGCAGCTTAGTGTGGGGGGCCGATCAGCCCCAGCATTTT. Amino acid sequence: CASSLVWGADQPQHF.

This chain uses TRBV15 with TRBJ2-1; 10 bases line up with TRBD2. The trim removed 2 bases at V and 4 bases at J, leaving 2 bases unmatched. This CDR3 has 15 amino acids. Germline V gene sequence: CDR1 LNHNV, CDR2 YYDKDF (reference sequence). CDR3 region: CATSRPGLAYNEQFF. For the CDR3, the DNA is TGTGCCACCAGCAGACCGGGACTAGCGTACAATGAGCAGTTCTTC. Full variable domain (remainder filled in from reference TRBV15 and TRBJ2-1): DAMVIQNPRYQVTQFGKPVTLSCSQTLNHNVMYWYQQKSSQAPKLLFHYYDKDFNNEADTPDNFQSRRPNTSFCFLDIRSPGLGDTAMYLCATSRPGLAYNEQFFGPGTRLTVL.

This rearrangement joins TRBV10-3 to TRBJ2-7; maybe TRBD1 (6 bases). CDR1 ENHRY and CDR2 SYGVKD come from the germline V gene. V lost 3 bases and J lost 0, with 12 bases in between. CDR3 length: 15 amino acids. For the CDR3, the DNA is TGTGCCATCAGTGACTCCGGACAGCGCTCCTACGAGCAGTACGTC. Its translation is CAISDSGQRSYEQYV.

This clonotype showed up many times. The CDR3 DNA sequence: TGTGCCAGCAGCTTAGCACTAGCGGGGGGCACCTACGAGCAGTACGTC. Amino acids: CASSLALAGGTYEQYV. V and J are TRBV7-2 and TRBJ2-7; 12 positions match TRBD2. Germline values: CDR1 SGHTA, CDR2 FQGNSA. This CDR3 contains 16 residues. Germline trimming cut 0 bases from V and 2 bases from J; bases unmatched to any gene: 2.

The CDR3 region is CASSYGQGSHSGNTIYF. The CDR3 bases are TGTGCCAGCAGTTATGGACAGGGCTCCCACTCTGGAAACACCATATATTTT. The chain couples TRBV6-6 to TRBJ1-3, with 8 bases identical to TRBD1. V shed 3 bases and J 0 bases; nucleotides not matched to a gene: 7. The germline gives CDR1 MNHNY, CDR2 SVGAGI (reference sequence). This CDR3 contains 17 residues.

This clonotype appeared many times. J is TRBJ1-6 and V is TRBV27; a possible D gene is TRBD1 (6 bases). Germline-derived CDR1 and CDR2 are MNHEY and SMNVEV (reference sequence). The CDR3 is 13 amino acids. Trimming cost V 2 bases and J 9 bases, with 8 bases left between them. CDR3 loop: CASSLEGGSPLHF. As DNA, the CDR3 is TGTGCCAGCAGTTTAGAGGGGGGTTCACCCCTCCACTTT.

This rearrangement joins TRBV27 to TRBJ1-2, with a weak D call TRBD1 (6 bases). The ends were cut back, 5 bases at V and 4 bases at J, with 17 bases in the middle. This CDR3 is 15 amino acids long. The germline V gene has CDR1 MNHEY and CDR2 SMNVEV (reference sequence). The DNA for the CDR3 is TGTGCCAGCAGTCCCACAGGGTTGCTGATCTATGGCTACACCTTC. The encoded protein is CASSPTGLLIYGYTF.

The genes are TRBV11-2 and TRBJ1-5, with D perhaps TRBD1 (6 bases). Trimming shortened V by 3 bases and J by 6 bases, and 12 bases separated the two germline ends. Germline V gene sequence: CDR1 SGHAT, CDR2 FQNNGV. This CDR3 spans 14 amino acids. The CDR3 sequence: CASSFDRFGQPQHF. Written as DNA, the CDR3 is TGTGCCAGCAGCTTCGACAGGTTTGGTCAGCCCCAGCATTTT.

V and J are TRBV11-1 and TRBJ1-2; 8 nucleotides agree with TRBD1. The CDR3 contains 14 residues. With V trimmed by 5 bases and J by 6 bases, 8 bases remained unmatched. CDR1 is SGHAT and CDR2 is FQDESV in the germline V gene (reference sequence). The CDR3 spells CASSRGQDYHGYTF. The CDR3 bases are TGTGCCAGCAGCCGGGGACAGGACTATCATGGCTACACCTTC.

This clonotype was seen at least ten times. The chain is built from TRBV12-3 or TRBV12-4 and TRBJ2-2; D not certain. V dropped 8 bases and J dropped 0 bases, with 10 bases sitting between them. The CDR3 covers 14 residues. The CDR3 nucleotides are TGTGCCAGCGACCGTGGAGCGAACACCGGGGAGCTGTTTTTT. This gives the protein CASDRGANTGELFF.

In its sample, this clonotype was seen a few times. Being one base from a much bigger clone, this may be a read error. The genes are TRBV6-2 or TRBV6-3 and TRBJ1-1; D gene ambiguous. Per germline, CDR1 MNHEY and CDR2 SVGEGT. CDR3 length: 13 residues. V shed 6 bases and J shed 4 bases, with 12 bases lying between them. CDR3 coding DNA: TGTGCCAGCAGACCCAACAGTTTCACTGAAGCTTTCTTT. This codes for CASRPNSFTEAFF.

The chain employs TRBV20-1 and TRBJ2-7; D may be TRBD1 or TRBD2 (5 bases each). V was trimmed by 0 bases and J by 2 bases, leaving 14 bases between them. This CDR3 has 15 residues. Germline values: CDR1 DFQATT, CDR2 SNEGSKA (reference sequence). The CDR3: CSAREVGEGPYEQYF. CDR3 sequence (DNA): TGCAGTGCTAGAGAGGTTGGAGAGGGACCCTACGAGCAGTACTTC.

This clonotype was counted at least ten times. This chain connects TRBV7-2 to TRBJ2-2; D is undetermined. Per the germline V gene, CDR1 is SGHTA and CDR2 is FQGNSA. V was clipped by 2 bases and J by 6 bases, with 19 bases between them. The CDR3 is 17 residues long. The CDR3 DNA is TGTGCCAGCAGCTTATTTCCCCCCTCAGTTGAGTCCGGGGAGCTGTTTTTT. This encodes CASSLFPPSVESGELFF.

This clonotype was counted at least ten times. This chain connects TRBV6-1 to TRBJ2-1, with D perhaps TRBD1 or TRBD2 (5 bases each). The CDR3 sequence is 14 residues long. Per germline, CDR1 MNHNS and CDR2 SASEGT. V lost 5 bases to trimming and J lost 3 bases, with 11 bases between them. CDR3 residues: CASSSGTNYNEQFF. CDR3 sequence (DNA): TGTGCCAGCAGTTCTGGGACGAACTACAATGAGCAGTTCTTC.

This clonotype showed up many times. The V call is TRBV7-3, the J call TRBJ2-7; D remains ambiguous. From germline, CDR1 is SGHTA and CDR2 FQGTGA. Trimming cost V 4 bases and J 2 bases, with 12 bases left between them. The CDR3 is 14 residues long. CDR3 coding DNA: TGTGCCAGCAGCTGCCGGGTCCAAGCCTACGAGCAGTACTTC. Its protein is CASSCRVQAYEQYF.

This clonotype was counted a few times. J is TRBJ2-5 and V is TRBV20-1, with 8 bases matching TRBD2. CDR1 DFQATT and CDR2 SNEGSKA come from the germline V gene (reference sequence). Unmatched junction bases numbered 11, after V lost 7 bases and J lost 1 base. The length of the CDR3 is 15 residues. CDR3 residues: CSVGRASGSQETQYF. The CDR3 DNA sequence: TGCAGTGTTGGAAGGGCTAGCGGGTCCCAAGAGACCCAGTACTTC.